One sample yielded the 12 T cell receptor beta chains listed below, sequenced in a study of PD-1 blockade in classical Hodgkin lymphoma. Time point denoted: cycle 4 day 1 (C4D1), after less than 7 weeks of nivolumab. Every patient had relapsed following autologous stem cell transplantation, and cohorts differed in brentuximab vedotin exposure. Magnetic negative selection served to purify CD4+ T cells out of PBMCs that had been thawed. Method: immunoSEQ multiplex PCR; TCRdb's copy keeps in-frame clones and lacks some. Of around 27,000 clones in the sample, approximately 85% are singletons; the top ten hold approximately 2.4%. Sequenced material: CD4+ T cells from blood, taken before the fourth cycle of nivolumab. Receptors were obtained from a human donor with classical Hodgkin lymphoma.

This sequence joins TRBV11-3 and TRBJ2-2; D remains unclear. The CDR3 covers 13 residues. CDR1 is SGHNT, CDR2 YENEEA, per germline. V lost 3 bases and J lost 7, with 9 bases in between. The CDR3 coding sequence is TGTGCCAGCAGCTTGAGTTATATCGGGGAGCTGTTTTTT. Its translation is CASSLSYIGELFF.

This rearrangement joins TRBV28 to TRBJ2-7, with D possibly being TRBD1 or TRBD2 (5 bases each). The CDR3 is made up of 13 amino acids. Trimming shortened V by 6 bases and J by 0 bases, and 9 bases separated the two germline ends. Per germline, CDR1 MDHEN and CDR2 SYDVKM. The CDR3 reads CASSRDGSYEQYF. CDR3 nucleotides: TGTGCCAGCAGCCGGGACGGCTCCTACGAGCAGTACTTC.

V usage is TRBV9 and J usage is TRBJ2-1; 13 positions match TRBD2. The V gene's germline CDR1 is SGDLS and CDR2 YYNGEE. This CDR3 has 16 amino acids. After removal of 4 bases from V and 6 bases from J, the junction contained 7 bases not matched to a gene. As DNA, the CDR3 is TGTGCCAGCAGCACCCGGACTAGCGGGAGAGGCAATGAGCAGTTCTTC. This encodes CASSTRTSGRGNEQFF.

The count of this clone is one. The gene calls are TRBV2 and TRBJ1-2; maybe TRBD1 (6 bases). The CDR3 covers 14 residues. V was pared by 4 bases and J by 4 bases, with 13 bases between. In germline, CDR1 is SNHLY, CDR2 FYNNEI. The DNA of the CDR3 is TGTGCCAGCAGTGTGGGGGACAAGGGCTATGGCTACACCTTC. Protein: CASSVGDKGYGYTF.

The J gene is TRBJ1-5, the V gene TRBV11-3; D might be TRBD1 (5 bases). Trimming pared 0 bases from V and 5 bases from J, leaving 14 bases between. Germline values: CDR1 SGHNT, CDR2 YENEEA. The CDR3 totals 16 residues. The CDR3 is CASSLDTGGAHQPQHF. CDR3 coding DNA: TGTGCCAGCAGCTTAGATACGGGCGGGGCTCATCAGCCCCAGCATTTT.

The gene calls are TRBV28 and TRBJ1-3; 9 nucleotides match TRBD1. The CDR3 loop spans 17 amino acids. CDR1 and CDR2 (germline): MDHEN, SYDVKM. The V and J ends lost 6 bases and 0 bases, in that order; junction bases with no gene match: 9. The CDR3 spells CASSPPGTGSSGNTIYF. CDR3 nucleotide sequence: TGTGCCAGCAGCCCCCCCGGGACAGGGAGCTCTGGAAACACCATATATTTT.

The CDR3 protein is CASSPSPTGPSSYEQYF. CDR3 in DNA: TGTGCCAGCTCACCCTCCCCAACAGGGCCTAGCTCCTACGAGCAGTACTTC. The chain has TRBV18 and TRBJ2-7; D may be TRBD1 (6 bases). With 3 bases removed from V and 0 bases from J, the gap between germline ends came to 18 bases. CDR3 length: 17 residues. Germline CDR1 is KGHSH and CDR2 is LQKENI.

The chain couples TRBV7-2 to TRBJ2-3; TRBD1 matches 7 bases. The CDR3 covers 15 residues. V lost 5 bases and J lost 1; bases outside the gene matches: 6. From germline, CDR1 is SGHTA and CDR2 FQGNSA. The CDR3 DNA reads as TGTGCCAGCAGCGAAGGAGACAGGGGCACAGATACGCAGTATTTT. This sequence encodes CASSEGDRGTDTQYF.

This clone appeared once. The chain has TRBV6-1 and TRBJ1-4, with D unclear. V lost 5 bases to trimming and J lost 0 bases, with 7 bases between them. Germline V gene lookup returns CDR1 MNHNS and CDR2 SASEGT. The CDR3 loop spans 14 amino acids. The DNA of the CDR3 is TGTGCCAGCAGTCTGACAACAACTAATGAAAAACTGTTTTTT. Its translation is CASSLTTTNEKLFF.

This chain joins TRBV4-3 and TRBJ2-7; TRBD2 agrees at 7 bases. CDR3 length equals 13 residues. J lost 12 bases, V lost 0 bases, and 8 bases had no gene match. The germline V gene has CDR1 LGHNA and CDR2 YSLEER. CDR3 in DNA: TGCGCCAGCAGCCAAGATAGCGCGGGGGTCAGGTACTTC. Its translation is CASSQDSAGVRYF.

CDR3 protein: CASSRGTRDSYEQYF. CDR3 DNA sequence: TGTGCCAGCAGTAGGGGGACTAGAGATTCCTACGAGCAGTACTTC. The rearrangement joins TRBV6-5 to TRBJ2-7, with 8 nucleotides matching TRBD2. This CDR3 has 15 residues. The germline V gene has CDR1 MNHEY and CDR2 SVGAGI. Losses at the gene ends were 5 bases for V and 1 base for J; bases not matched to a gene: 7.

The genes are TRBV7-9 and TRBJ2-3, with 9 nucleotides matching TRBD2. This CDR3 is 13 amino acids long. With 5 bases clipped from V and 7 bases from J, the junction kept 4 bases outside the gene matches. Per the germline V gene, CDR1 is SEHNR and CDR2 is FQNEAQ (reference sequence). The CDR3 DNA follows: TGTGCCAGCAGCCCTGGGACTAGCCATACGCAGTATTTT. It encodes CASSPGTSHTQYF.